This T cell receptor (beta chain) was retrieved from a study of blood T cell repertoires in COVID-19. The overall study: Collection of acute and convalescent COVID-19 samples took place in the United States, Italy and Spain. Sources were T cells, B-cell-depleted T cells, or PBMCs; the material itself was cDNA or gDNA.

In the study's own analysis: It was from reference gene primer amplification that nucleated cell counts were estimated. The assay was immunoSEQ multiplex PCR, and TCRdb's table has in-frame clones only and misses some. V and J calls and clone size are given by that table; D and trimming were obtained from the DNA. The sample comprises around 60,000 clones, approximately 83% of which are singletons, and approximately 15% rests with the top ten. The receptor comes from a human donor in a cohort sampled during active COVID-19. Sequencing was carried out using peripheral blood.

CDR3 sequence (DNA): TGTGCCAGCAGTCTCGGGACTAGCGGATTCACAGATACGCAGTATTTT. Encoded protein: CASSLGTSGFTDTQYF. The chain is built from TRBV6-2 or TRBV6-3 and TRBJ2-3, with TRBD2 matching 11 bases. The CDR3 contains 16 residues. V lost 5 bases to trimming and J lost 2 bases; unmatched junction nucleotides: 6. Germline CDR1 and CDR2: MNHEY and SVGEGT.